The present T cell receptor beta chain was sequenced within a study of blood T cell repertoires in COVID-19. In the study overall: COVID-19 samples, acute and convalescent, were from the United States, Italy and Spain. From T cells, B-cell-depleted T cells, or PBMCs came the material, which was cDNA or gDNA.

Authors' processing steps: Counts of nucleated cells, estimated from reference gene primer amplification, were obtained. Sequencing was performed with immunoSEQ multiplex PCR; in TCRdb, only in-frame clones are kept and a portion is missing. V and J calls and clone size follow that table, whereas D and trimming were derived from the DNA. The sample yields tens of thousands of clones, approximately 80% seen once. Germline CDR1 SGHVS, CDR2 FNYEAQ. The CDR3 loop spans 16 amino acids. The V and J ends lost 5 bases and 2 bases, in that order; junction bases with no gene match: 7. Input material: peripheral blood. The source is a human donor with active or convalescent COVID-19. The donor label of this sample is uncertain. The V gene is TRBV7-6, the J gene TRBJ2-5, with TRBD2 matching 11 bases. The CDR3 region has the DNA TGTGCCAGCAGCCTAGGCGGGACTAGCGGTCAAGAGACCCAGTACTTC. This translates into CASSLGGTSGQETQYF.